The clone carrying this TCR beta chain occurred a few times. The antigen is undetermined. The sample belongs to a study of molecular identifiers for immune sequencing clone quantification. Study conclusions and caveats: Clone sizes that are highly expanded could be underestimated when identical TCR molecules share a barcode.

Listed TCR primers and previously described methods were used for bulk TCR libraries. Each CDR3 protein gets one entry after TCRdb re-called the PCR reads with MiXCR. The sample has approximately 7,800 distinct CDR3 sequences, about a third seen once. The CDR3 spans 16 residues. The V gene end was trimmed by 7 bases and the J gene end by 2 bases; junction bases not matched to a gene: 9. Germline V CDR1 and CDR2: MNHEY, SVGEGT. The receptor was derived from a human donor in good health. Some libraries in this study had Jurkat cell RNA spiked in. Sequencing was carried out using naive CD8+ T cells from blood, with Jurkat cell RNA spiked in. Described subset: FACS-sorted CD8+CD4-CCR7+CD45RA+ naive T cells. The chain joins TRBV6-2 or TRBV6-3 to TRBJ2-3; 10 nucleotides align to TRBD1. The DNA for the CDR3 is TGTGCCAGCAAAGATCCGGGACAGGGGATCACAGATACGCAGTATTTT. It translates to CASKDPGQGITDTQYF.